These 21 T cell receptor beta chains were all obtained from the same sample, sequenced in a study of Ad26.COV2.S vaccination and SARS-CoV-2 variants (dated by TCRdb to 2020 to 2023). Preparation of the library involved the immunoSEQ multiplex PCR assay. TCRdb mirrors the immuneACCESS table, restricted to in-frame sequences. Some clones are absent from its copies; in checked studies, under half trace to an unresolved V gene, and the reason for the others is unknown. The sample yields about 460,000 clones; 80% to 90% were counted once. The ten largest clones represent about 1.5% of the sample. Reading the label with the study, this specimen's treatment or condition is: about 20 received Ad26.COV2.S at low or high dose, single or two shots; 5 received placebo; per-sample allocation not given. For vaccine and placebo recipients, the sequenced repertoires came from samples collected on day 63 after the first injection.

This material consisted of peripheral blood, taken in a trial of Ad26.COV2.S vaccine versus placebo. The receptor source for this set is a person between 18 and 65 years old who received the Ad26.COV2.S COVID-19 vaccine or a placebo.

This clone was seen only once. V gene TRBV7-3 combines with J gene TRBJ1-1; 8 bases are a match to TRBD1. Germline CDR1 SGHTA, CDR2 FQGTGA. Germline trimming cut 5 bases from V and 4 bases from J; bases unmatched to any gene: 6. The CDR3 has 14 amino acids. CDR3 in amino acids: CASSAGGAGTEAFF. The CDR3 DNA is TGTGCCAGCAGCGCAGGGGGCGCGGGCACTGAAGCTTTCTTT.

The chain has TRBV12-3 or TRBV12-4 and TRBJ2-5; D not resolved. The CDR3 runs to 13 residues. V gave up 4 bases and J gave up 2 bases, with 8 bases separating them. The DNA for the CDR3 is TGTGCCAGCAGTTGGACCGTGCAAGAGACCCAGTACTTC. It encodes CASSWTVQETQYF.

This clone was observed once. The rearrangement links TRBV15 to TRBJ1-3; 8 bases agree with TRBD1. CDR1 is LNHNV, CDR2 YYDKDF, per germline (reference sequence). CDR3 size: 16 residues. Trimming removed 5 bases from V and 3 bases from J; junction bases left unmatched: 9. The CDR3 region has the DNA TGTGCCACCAGCGTAACCAGGGGGCGTCTTGGAAACACCATATATTTT. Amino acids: CATSVTRGRLGNTIYF.

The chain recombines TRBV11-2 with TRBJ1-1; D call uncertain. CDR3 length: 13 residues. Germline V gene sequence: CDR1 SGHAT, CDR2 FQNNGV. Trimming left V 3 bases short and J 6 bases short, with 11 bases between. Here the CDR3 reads CASSLEGRAEAFF. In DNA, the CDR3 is TGTGCCAGCAGCTTGGAAGGGCGGGCTGAAGCTTTCTTT.

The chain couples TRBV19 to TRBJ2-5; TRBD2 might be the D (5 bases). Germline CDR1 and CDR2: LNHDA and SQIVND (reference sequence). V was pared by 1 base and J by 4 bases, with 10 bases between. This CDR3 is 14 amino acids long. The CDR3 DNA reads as TGTGCCAGTAGTATAGGTCGGGGTTCAGAGACCCAGTACTTC. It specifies CASSIGRGSETQYF. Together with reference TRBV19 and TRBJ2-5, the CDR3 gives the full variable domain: DGGITQSPKYLFRKEGQNVTLSCEQNLNHDAMYWYRQDPGQGLRLIYYSQIVNDFQKGDIAEGYSVSREKKESFPLTVTSAQKNPTAFYLCASSIGRGSETQYFGPGTRLLVL.

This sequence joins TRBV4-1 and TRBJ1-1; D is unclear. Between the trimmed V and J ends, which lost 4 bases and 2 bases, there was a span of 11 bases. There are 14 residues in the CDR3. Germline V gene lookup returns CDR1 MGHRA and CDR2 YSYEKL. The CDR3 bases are TGCGCCAGCAGCCCGGGCCCCTTAAACACTGAAGCTTTCTTT. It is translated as CASSPGPLNTEAFF.

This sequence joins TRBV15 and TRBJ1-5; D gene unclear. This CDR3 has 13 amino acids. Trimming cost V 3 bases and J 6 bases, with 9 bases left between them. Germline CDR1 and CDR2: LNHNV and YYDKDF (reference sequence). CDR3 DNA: TGTGCCACCAGCAGCACATGGATTCAGCCCCAGCATTTT. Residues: CATSSTWIQPQHF.

The CDR3 region has the DNA TGTGCCAGCAGTTTTTGGGCTGGCGAGACCCAGTACTTC. It yields the protein CASSFWAGETQYF. The rearrangement uses TRBV12-3 or TRBV12-4 and TRBJ2-5; no firm D call. V lost 3 bases and J lost 5, with 10 bases in between. The CDR3 runs to 13 residues.

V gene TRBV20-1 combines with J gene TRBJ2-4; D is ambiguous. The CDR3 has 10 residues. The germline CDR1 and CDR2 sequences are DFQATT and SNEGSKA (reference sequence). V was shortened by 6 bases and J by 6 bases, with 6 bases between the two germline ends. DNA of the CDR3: TGCAGTGCACTCGCAAACATTCAGTACTTC. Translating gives CSALANIQYF.

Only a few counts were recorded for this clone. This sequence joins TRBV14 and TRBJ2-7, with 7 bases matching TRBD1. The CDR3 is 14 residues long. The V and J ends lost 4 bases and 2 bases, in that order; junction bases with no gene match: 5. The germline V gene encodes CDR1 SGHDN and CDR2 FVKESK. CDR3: CASSRQTGTYEQYF. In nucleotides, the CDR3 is TGTGCCAGCAGCCGGCAGACAGGGACCTACGAGCAGTACTTC.

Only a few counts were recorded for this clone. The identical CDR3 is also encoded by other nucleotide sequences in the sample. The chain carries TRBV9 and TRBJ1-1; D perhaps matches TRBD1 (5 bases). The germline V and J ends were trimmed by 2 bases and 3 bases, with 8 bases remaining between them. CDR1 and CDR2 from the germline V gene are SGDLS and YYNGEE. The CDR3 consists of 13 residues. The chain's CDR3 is CASSVREDTEAFF. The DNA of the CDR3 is TGTGCCAGCAGCGTCAGGGAAGACACTGAAGCTTTCTTT. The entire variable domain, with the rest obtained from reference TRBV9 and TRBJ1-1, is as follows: DSGVTQTPKHLITATGQRVTLRCSPRSGDLSVYWYQQSLDQGLQFLIQYYNGEERAKGNILERFSAQQFPDLHSELNLSSLELGDSALYFCASSVREDTEAFFGQGTRLTVV.

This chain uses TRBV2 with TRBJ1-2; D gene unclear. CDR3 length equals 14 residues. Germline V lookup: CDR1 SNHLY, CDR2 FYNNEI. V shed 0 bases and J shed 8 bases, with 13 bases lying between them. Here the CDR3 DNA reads TGTGCCAGCAGTGAAGCGCTGACATCATCCGGCTACACCTTC. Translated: CASSEALTSSGYTF.

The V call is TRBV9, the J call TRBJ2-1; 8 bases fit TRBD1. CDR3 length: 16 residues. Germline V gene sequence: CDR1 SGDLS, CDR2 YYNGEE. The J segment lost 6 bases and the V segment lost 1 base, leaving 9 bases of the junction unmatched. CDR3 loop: CASSVRPTTGGNEQFF. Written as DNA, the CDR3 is TGTGCCAGCAGCGTAAGGCCAACCACAGGGGGCAATGAGCAGTTCTTC.

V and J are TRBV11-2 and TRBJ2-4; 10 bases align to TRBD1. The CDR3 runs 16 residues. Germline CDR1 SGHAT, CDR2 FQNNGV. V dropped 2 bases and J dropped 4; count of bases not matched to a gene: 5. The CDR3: CASSLPLGQGKNIQYF. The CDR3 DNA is TGTGCCAGCAGCTTACCATTGGGACAGGGGAAAAACATTCAGTACTTC.

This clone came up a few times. The CDR3 loop is CASSLAGQLNSPLHF. The CDR3, as DNA: TGTGCCAGCAGCTTAGCGGGACAGCTAAATTCACCCCTCCACTTT. The chain links TRBV7-6 to TRBJ1-6; TRBD1 agrees at 7 bases. Trimming removed 0 bases from V and 7 bases from J; junction bases left unmatched: 3. Germline CDR1 reads SGHVS; CDR2 reads FNYEAQ. The CDR3 consists of 15 residues.

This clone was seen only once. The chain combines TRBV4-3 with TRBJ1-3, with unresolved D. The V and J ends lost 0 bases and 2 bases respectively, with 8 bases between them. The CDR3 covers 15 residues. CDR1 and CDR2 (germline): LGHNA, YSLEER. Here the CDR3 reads CASSQDIGTGNTIYF. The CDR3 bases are TGCGCCAGCAGCCAAGATATCGGTACTGGAAACACCATATATTTT.

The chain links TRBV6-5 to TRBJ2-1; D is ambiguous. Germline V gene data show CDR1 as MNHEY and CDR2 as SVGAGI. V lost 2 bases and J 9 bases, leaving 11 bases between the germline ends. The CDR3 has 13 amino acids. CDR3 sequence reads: CASSYGLVGEQFF. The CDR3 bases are TGTGCCAGCAGTTACGGTTTGGTGGGTGAGCAGTTCTTC.

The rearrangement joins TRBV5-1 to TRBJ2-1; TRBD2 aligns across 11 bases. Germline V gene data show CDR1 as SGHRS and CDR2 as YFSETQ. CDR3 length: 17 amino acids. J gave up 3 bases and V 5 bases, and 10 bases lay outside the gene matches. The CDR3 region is CASRKLEGTSGYNEQFF. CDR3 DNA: TGCGCCAGCAGGAAACTGGAGGGGACTAGCGGCTACAATGAGCAGTTCTTC.

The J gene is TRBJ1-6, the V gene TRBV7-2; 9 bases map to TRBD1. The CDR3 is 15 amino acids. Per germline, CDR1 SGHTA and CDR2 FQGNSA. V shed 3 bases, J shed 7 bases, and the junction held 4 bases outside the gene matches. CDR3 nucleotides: TGTGCCAGCAGCTTCACCGGGACAGGGAATTCACCCCTCCACTTT. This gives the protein CASSFTGTGNSPLHF.

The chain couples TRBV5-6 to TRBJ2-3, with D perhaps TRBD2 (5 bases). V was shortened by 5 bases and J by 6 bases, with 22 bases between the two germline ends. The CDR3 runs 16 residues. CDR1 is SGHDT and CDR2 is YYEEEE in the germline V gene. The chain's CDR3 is CASRRVTLGPWDTQYF. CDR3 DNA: TGTGCCAGCAGACGGGTGACACTAGGACCCTGGGATACGCAGTATTTT.

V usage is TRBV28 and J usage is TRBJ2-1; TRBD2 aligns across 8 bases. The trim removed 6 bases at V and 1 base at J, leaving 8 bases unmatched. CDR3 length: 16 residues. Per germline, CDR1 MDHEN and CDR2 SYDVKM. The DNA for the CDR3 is TGTGCCAGCAGCCCCCCTGCGGGGGGTTCCTACAATGAGCAGTTCTTC. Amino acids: CASSPPAGGSYNEQFF.